What follows describes a single T cell receptor (beta chain). Its antigen remains unknown. The record originates from a study of cytomegalovirus exposure and HLA in healthy donors. Notes on the study in general: For TCR beta chains, V- and J-gene trimming was later linked to a missense DCLRE1C variant.

The germline CDR1 and CDR2 sequences are SGHTA and FQGNSA. Germline trimming cut 0 bases from V and 5 bases from J; bases unmatched to any gene: 6. The CDR3 consists of 15 residues. Both 60 Vbeta primers and 13 Jbeta primers went into the PCR. Here immunoSEQ multiplex PCR was the method, and the copy in TCRdb shows in-frame clones only, minus some. The sample includes roughly 200,000 clones, 75% to 85% of them seen just once. The sample comprised PBMCs. The clonotype was recovered from a woman between 55 and 75 years old in good health and CMV-seropositive. The gene calls are TRBV7-2 and TRBJ1-2; 7 nucleotides agree with TRBD1. The CDR3 loop reads CASSLAPGTAYGYTF. The CDR3 DNA reads TGTGCCAGCAGCTTAGCCCCCGGGACAGCATATGGCTACACCTTC.